This TCR beta chain was recorded in a study of long-term antiretroviral therapy in people with HIV (dated by TCRdb to between 2021 and 2024). Background on the whole study: The earliest samples were collected roughly a decade before the 2015 WHO recommendation for immediate ART, at a time when ART was usually postponed until CD4 counts fell. A total of some 200 cryopreserved PBMC samples came from approximately 30 adults with confirmed HIV infection and were collected serially over a mean of roughly six years (range 1-12). Among the 25 to 30 participants with HIV, about a dozen were female. A retrospective serial study tested whether ART initiation and durable HIV suppression were associated with changes in peripheral blood TRB repertoire composition and diversity. Test extractions of a monoclonal T-cell line alongside under 35 polyclonal samples showed no cross-contamination during QIAcube processing.

This clone has more than one count but fewer than ten. Its antigen specificity is not known. Base qualities are not provided; no much larger clone lies one nucleotide away. The research as a whole found: Because cell numbers in pre-ART samples were limited, unsorted PBMC were profiled instead of sorted CD4+ and CD8+ T cells. The repertoire was dominated across all time points by expanded TRB clones identified before ART initiation, although this dominance was seen to fluctuate and to decrease in many PLHIV after ART. Limited PBMC availability meant only the TCR beta chain was sequenced, without alpha chain pairing. Inferences about post-ART repertoire changes were limited because no data were available on ART adherence, viral resistance or therapy changes. Compared with controls, HIV repertoires had narrower CDR3 length ranges, and the network structure pointed to an antigen-experienced repertoire that shifted only slightly toward naive after ART. Samples dated from the mid-2000s to the late 2010s, and the ART regimens used may be less effective than current ones. Starting ART was linked to a significant rise in TRB diversity, yet even with long-term ART the diversity remained significantly lower than in transplant donor controls.

Sequencing of the TRB variable region was done with the immunoSEQ hsTCRB v3.0 assay at survey level resolution. The targeted TRB sequencing depth was about 35,000-55,000 T-cell genomes per sample. An Illumina MiSeq with a v3 150-cycle kit was used to sequence the pooled TRB libraries. In the authors' own workflow: Repertoire analysis was run in R within a reproducible Nextflow workflow that covered QC, data transformation and analysis. LymphoSeq2, an R package for exploring AIRR-Seq data, was used to implement custom analyses. A handful of samples that produced fewer than 5000 total TRB sequences were removed, so 190 or so HIV repertoires were analyzed. Among the approximately 190 retained HIV repertoires, 55 to 65 were collected before ART initiation and approximately 130 after ART initiation. Repertoires were downsampled to 5000 TRB nucleotide sequences, with summary statistics averaged over 100 downsampling iterations. TRB sequences were retained for analysis only if CDR3 regions of at least seven amino acids were present. Diversity was assessed using a clonality score derived from Shannon entropy and using the Gini coefficient. Repertoire networks linked the top 5000 CDR3 amino acid sequences whenever two sequences differed by an edit distance of one. Antigen specificity groups and MHC restriction were predicted for TRB CDR3 amino acid sequences with GLIPH2. Known CMV, EBV, HIV or tissue antigen associations were flagged by matching CDR3 amino acid sequences against VDJdb and McPAS-TCR. Pre-ART, post-ART and control groups were compared with Wilcoxon signed-rank tests and Holm-Bonferroni correction. TCRdb's version of the immuneACCESS table is confined to in-frame rearrangements and falls short of the full clone set. An unresolved V gene accounts for under half of the shortfall where checked; the remainder is of unknown origin. That table is the source of V, J and clone size, and D and trimming were worked out from the DNA. The sample has approximately 8,900 clones on record, approximately 80% of them singletons. The top ten clonotypes cover about 15% of the sample.

Inclusion was restricted to participants for whom at least one PBMC sample before ART initiation and at least two post-ART samples were available. Every participant with HIV received treatment in the United States of America. Before DNA extraction, cryopreserved samples of roughly 0.9-11 million PBMC were thawed and washed. At the time of the earliest PBMC sample for each participant with HIV, ages ranged from about 23 to 60 years. PBMC samples were contributed by each participant from 1-4 timepoints before ART initiation and 2-8 timepoints after ART initiation, with a median of 7 samples. For every participant, serial HIV viral load, CD4+ T-cell count, ART history and demographic data were obtained. Genomic DNA was extracted from unsorted PBMC with a Qiagen kit on a QIAcube, processed in batches of 12 samples. The sequencing here drew on unsorted PBMCs, taken 0.4 years before starting antiretroviral therapy. The clonotype originates from a man between 25 and 39 years old with HIV.

CDR3 sequence: CASSLPGSVYEQYF. The base sequence is TGTGCCAGCAGCTTGCCCGGGAGCGTATACGAGCAGTACTTC. The chain uses TRBV5-6 and TRBJ2-7, and perhaps TRBD2 as D gene, on 6 matching bases. According to the germline V gene, CDR1 reads SGHDT and CDR2 reads YYEEEE. Trimming takes 1 base from V and 4 bases from J, and the germline ends sit 12 bases apart. The CDR3 starts with the cysteine, ends with the phenylalanine, and has 14 residues. The sequence is cut down to CDR3 DNA, 42 bases in frame from base 1.